This is a list of T cell receptor beta chains from one sample in a study of blood T cell repertoires in COVID-19. Assay: immunoSEQ multiplex PCR; the TCRdb copy retains only in-frame clones and omits some. The top ten clones hold 20% to 25% of a sample with 100,000 or so clones, about 76% of them seen once. Input material: peripheral blood. The receptors shown here come from a human donor in a cohort sampled during active COVID-19. The CDR3 runs from the conserved cysteine through the conserved F or W. Fields, in order: CDR3 DNA, CDR3 protein, J gene, clone size, V gene, D gene. The D gene is left open where the match is weak. Size values are once, few and many counts, or a class for expanded clones, and some rows have none.

CDR3nt: TGCGCCAGCAGGTGGGCGGGGAGCTCCTACAATGAGCAGTTCTTC
CDR3aa: CASRWAGSSYNEQFF
j_gene: TRBJ2-1
abundance: NA
v_gene: TRBV4-1
d_gene: NA

CDR3nt: TGTGCCAGCAGTTTCTCGCCTTTTCAGGGTTACGAGCAGTACTTC
CDR3aa: CASSFSPFQGYEQYF
j_gene: TRBJ2-7
abundance: NA
v_gene: TRBV27
d_gene: NA

CDR3nt: TGCGCCAGCAGCCCTGTAGTAGTGGATGAGCAGTTCTTC
CDR3aa: CASSPVVVDEQFF
j_gene: TRBJ2-1
abundance: NA
v_gene: TRBV5-1
d_gene: NA

CDR3nt: TGTGCCAGTAGTTACGGAGGAGGTCGCGGATCCTACGAGCAGTACTTC
CDR3aa: CASSYGGGRGSYEQYF
j_gene: TRBJ2-7
abundance: few
v_gene: TRBV19
d_gene: NA

CDR3nt: TGTGCCAGCAGGGGACAGGTTACCTACAATGAGCAGTTCTTC
CDR3aa: CASRGQVTYNEQFF
j_gene: TRBJ2-1
abundance: NA
v_gene: TRBV2
d_gene: TRBD1

CDR3nt: TGTGCCAGCAGCCCCGGGACTCAAGAGACCCAGTACTTC
CDR3aa: CASSPGTQETQYF
j_gene: TRBJ2-5
abundance: NA
v_gene: TRBV7-3
d_gene: NA

CDR3nt: TGTGCCAGTTCTAGCGGACCTATAGATACGCAGTATTTT
CDR3aa: CASSSGPIDTQYF
j_gene: TRBJ2-3
abundance: NA
v_gene: TRBV19
d_gene: TRBD2

CDR3nt: TGTGCCTGGAGTGTAGTGGCAGAACTGTTTTTT
CDR3aa: CAWSVVAELFF
j_gene: TRBJ1-4
abundance: NA
v_gene: TRBV30
d_gene: NA

CDR3nt: TGTGCCAGCAGCCGATCAGGTTTAGTGGCTGGAAACACCATATATTTT
CDR3aa: CASSRSGLVAGNTIYF
j_gene: TRBJ1-3
abundance: NA
v_gene: TRBV11-2
d_gene: NA

CDR3nt: TGTGCCAGCACCGATCGGACTAGCGGGAGTGTCGAGCAGTACTTC
CDR3aa: CASTDRTSGSVEQYF
j_gene: TRBJ2-7
abundance: NA
v_gene: TRBV2
d_gene: TRBD2

CDR3nt: TGTGCCAGCAGACCGGGACTAGCGGGAGCCAATGAGCAGTTCTTC
CDR3aa: CASRPGLAGANEQFF
j_gene: TRBJ2-1
abundance: NA
v_gene: TRBV2
d_gene: TRBD2

CDR3nt: TGTGCCAGCAGCCTCTTGGGCGGGTCTTACAATGAGCAGTTCTTC
CDR3aa: CASSLLGGSYNEQFF
j_gene: TRBJ2-1
abundance: NA
v_gene: TRBV9
d_gene: NA

CDR3nt: TGTGCCAGCAGCTTAGAGACCGGGACAGGGGTCTACGAGCAGTACTTC
CDR3aa: CASSLETGTGVYEQYF
j_gene: TRBJ2-7
abundance: NA
v_gene: TRBV7-6
d_gene: TRBD1

CDR3nt: TGCAGTGCTAGTTTCGGGAGAGCAGAAGAGACCCAGTACTTC
CDR3aa: CSASFGRAEETQYF
j_gene: TRBJ2-5
abundance: NA
v_gene: TRBV20-1
d_gene: NA

CDR3nt: TGCGCCAGCAAGCTAGCACCAATCCCAAACAATGAGCAGTTCTTC
CDR3aa: CASKLAPIPNNEQFF
j_gene: TRBJ2-1
abundance: NA
v_gene: TRBV5-1
d_gene: NA

CDR3nt: TGTGCCACCAGCAGAGATCTCTTGATAGGGAGGGCCTACGAGCAGTACTTC
CDR3aa: CATSRDLLIGRAYEQYF
j_gene: TRBJ2-7
abundance: NA
v_gene: TRBV15
d_gene: TRBD2

CDR3nt: TGTGCCAGCAGCCAAGATCCCAGCGGGGGAAACACCGGGGAGCTGTTTTTT
CDR3aa: CASSQDPSGGNTGELFF
j_gene: TRBJ2-2
abundance: NA
v_gene: TRBV4-2
d_gene: TRBD2

CDR3nt: TGTGCCAGCAGCTTAGCGGCGGGAGGGCCCCGAGAGACCCAGTACTTC
CDR3aa: CASSLAAGGPRETQYF
j_gene: TRBJ2-5
abundance: NA
v_gene: TRBV7-9
d_gene: TRBD2

CDR3nt: TGTGCCAGCGGGTCGCGGGGACTAGCGCCAGATACGCAGTATTTT
CDR3aa: CASGSRGLAPDTQYF
j_gene: TRBJ2-3
abundance: few
v_gene: TRBV28
d_gene: TRBD2

CDR3nt: TGTGCCAGCAGCTCCAGACTAGCGGGAGCCTACGAGCAGTACTTC
CDR3aa: CASSSRLAGAYEQYF
j_gene: TRBJ2-7
abundance: NA
v_gene: TRBV7-9
d_gene: TRBD2

CDR3nt: TGTGCCAGCAGCCTACTGGAGACCCAGTACTTC
CDR3aa: CASSLLETQYF
j_gene: TRBJ2-5
abundance: few
v_gene: TRBV7-2
d_gene: NA

CDR3nt: TGCGCCAGCAGCTTGGAGGGACAGGGGGCTGAAGCTTTCTTT
CDR3aa: CASSLEGQGAEAFF
j_gene: TRBJ1-1
abundance: NA
v_gene: TRBV5-1
d_gene: TRBD1

CDR3nt: TGTGCCAGCAGCTTAGCGAGAGGGAGGGGGACCAATGAGCAGTTCTTC
CDR3aa: CASSLARGRGTNEQFF
j_gene: TRBJ2-1
abundance: NA
v_gene: TRBV7-6
d_gene: NA

CDR3nt: TGTGCCAGCACCCCCGGCGGCAGGGGGACAGATACGCAGTATTTT
CDR3aa: CASTPGGRGTDTQYF
j_gene: TRBJ2-3
abundance: NA
v_gene: TRBV6-5
d_gene: TRBD1

CDR3nt: TGCGCCAGCAGCCCCGGGAGGGGACCTCTCTACGAGCAGTACTTC
CDR3aa: CASSPGRGPLYEQYF
j_gene: TRBJ2-7
abundance: NA
v_gene: TRBV4-3
d_gene: TRBD2

CDR3nt: TGTGCCAGCAGCCCCCGCGGACTAGCGGGAGACGAGCAGTACTTC
CDR3aa: CASSPRGLAGDEQYF
j_gene: TRBJ2-7
abundance: few
v_gene: TRBV7-8
d_gene: TRBD2

CDR3nt: TGTGCCAGCAGTGAGGGACAGGAGTTTGGTGAAAAACTGTTTTTT
CDR3aa: CASSEGQEFGEKLFF
j_gene: TRBJ1-4
abundance: NA
v_gene: TRBV25-1
d_gene: TRBD1

CDR3nt: TGTGCCAGCAGTGAAGCGCGGTCTAGCGGGAGGACAGATACGCAGTATTTT
CDR3aa: CASSEARSSGRTDTQYF
j_gene: TRBJ2-3
abundance: NA
v_gene: TRBV2
d_gene: TRBD2

CDR3nt: TGTGCCACGAAAGGCAGCGAGGATACGCAGTATTTT
CDR3aa: CATKGSEDTQYF
j_gene: TRBJ2-3
abundance: NA
v_gene: TRBV19
d_gene: NA

CDR3nt: TGCGCCAGCAGCTCACTCGGGAGCAATGAGCAGTTCTTC
CDR3aa: CASSSLGSNEQFF
j_gene: TRBJ2-1
abundance: NA
v_gene: TRBV5-1
d_gene: NA

CDR3nt: TGTGCCACGACAAGTGGACAGCTTCATCAGCCCCAGCATTTT
CDR3aa: CATTSGQLHQPQHF
j_gene: TRBJ1-5
abundance: NA
v_gene: TRBV10-3
d_gene: NA

CDR3nt: TGCAGTGCTAGTGCTCACAATGAGCAGTTCTTC
CDR3aa: CSASAHNEQFF
j_gene: TRBJ2-1
abundance: NA
v_gene: TRBV20-1
d_gene: NA

CDR3nt: TGTGCCTGGAGTCGGCTAGCGGGACCACAAGAGACCCAGTACTTC
CDR3aa: CAWSRLAGPQETQYF
j_gene: TRBJ2-5
abundance: few
v_gene: TRBV30
d_gene: TRBD2

CDR3nt: TGTGCCAGCAGGATCGGACTAGCGGAGAACTACGAGCAGTACTTC
CDR3aa: CASRIGLAENYEQYF
j_gene: TRBJ2-7
abundance: NA
v_gene: TRBV6-5
d_gene: TRBD2

CDR3nt: TGTGCCAGCAGGCGCGGGCGCGGGGACTATGGCTACACCTTC
CDR3aa: CASRRGRGDYGYTF
j_gene: TRBJ1-2
abundance: few
v_gene: TRBV6-5
d_gene: NA

CDR3nt: TGTGCCAGTAGTATAGTCAGGTCCTCCTACAATGAGCAGTTCTTC
CDR3aa: CASSIVRSSYNEQFF
j_gene: TRBJ2-1
abundance: NA
v_gene: TRBV19
d_gene: NA

CDR3nt: TGTGCCAGTAGCAGGACAGGGTGGAACGAGCAGTACTTC
CDR3aa: CASSRTGWNEQYF
j_gene: TRBJ2-7
abundance: NA
v_gene: TRBV19
d_gene: TRBD1

CDR3nt: TGTGCCAGCAGCACAACCCCGGGACTTTCGGAGGAGCAGTACTTC
CDR3aa: CASSTTPGLSEEQYF
j_gene: TRBJ2-7
abundance: NA
v_gene: TRBV7-2
d_gene: NA

CDR3nt: TGCAGCGCTGTGGAGGGGATCTCTCAGCCCCAGCATTTT
CDR3aa: CSAVEGISQPQHF
j_gene: TRBJ1-5
abundance: NA
v_gene: TRBV29-1
d_gene: NA

CDR3nt: TGTGCCAGCAGCCAAGATCTCGGGGGACAGAGGTTATACGAGCAGTACTTC
CDR3aa: CASSQDLGGQRLYEQYF
j_gene: TRBJ2-7
abundance: few
v_gene: TRBV4-2
d_gene: NA

CDR3nt: TGTGCCAGCAGTGCCTCCGGGACAGTCGGAAACACCATATATTTT
CDR3aa: CASSASGTVGNTIYF
j_gene: TRBJ1-3
abundance: many
v_gene: TRBV27
d_gene: TRBD1

CDR3nt: TGTGCCACCAGCAGAGACCTCCAACTCGGGAGGCCCGCCATCGAGCAGTTCTTC
CDR3aa: CATSRDLQLGRPAIEQFF
j_gene: TRBJ2-1
abundance: few
v_gene: TRBV15
d_gene: TRBD2

CDR3nt: TGTGCCAGCAGCTTACGTGGGACACAGAACACTGAAGCTTTCTTT
CDR3aa: CASSLRGTQNTEAFF
j_gene: TRBJ1-1
abundance: NA
v_gene: TRBV5-5
d_gene: NA

CDR3nt: TGTGCCAGCAGTGAAATGGGCAGGGCAAGCTACACCTTC
CDR3aa: CASSEMGRASYTF
j_gene: TRBJ1-2
abundance: NA
v_gene: TRBV6-1
d_gene: NA

CDR3nt: TGCGCCAGCAGCCGGGAAGCGGGAGGGTCTCCCTACGAGCAGTACTTC
CDR3aa: CASSREAGGSPYEQYF
j_gene: TRBJ2-7
abundance: NA
v_gene: TRBV4-1
d_gene: TRBD2

CDR3nt: TGTGCCAGCAGATCGACCAGGGGTGATTCACCCCTCCACTTT
CDR3aa: CASRSTRGDSPLHF
j_gene: TRBJ1-6
abundance: NA
v_gene: TRBV6-6
d_gene: NA

CDR3nt: TGTGCCAGCAGCTTAGATACTAGGTACAATGAGCAGTTCTTC
CDR3aa: CASSLDTRYNEQFF
j_gene: TRBJ2-1
abundance: NA
v_gene: TRBV11-3
d_gene: NA

CDR3nt: TGTGCCAGCAGCTTCGACTCCGGGACTGGGGTTGGCTACACCTTC
CDR3aa: CASSFDSGTGVGYTF
j_gene: TRBJ1-2
abundance: few
v_gene: TRBV7-9
d_gene: NA

CDR3nt: TGTGCCAGCAGTTACTCGTGGGACAGAAGCAATCAGCCCCAGCATTTT
CDR3aa: CASSYSWDRSNQPQHF
j_gene: TRBJ1-5
abundance: NA
v_gene: TRBV6-5
d_gene: TRBD1

CDR3nt: TGTGCCACCAGCAGAGATTCAACAGGGACCGGGGAGCTGTTTTTT
CDR3aa: CATSRDSTGTGELFF
j_gene: TRBJ2-2
abundance: NA
v_gene: TRBV15
d_gene: NA